This T cell receptor (beta chain) was sequenced during a study of OX40 agonist ivuxolimab in advanced cancers. This clone was recorded a few times. The method was immunoSEQ multiplex PCR; TCRdb's version includes in-frame clones alone and lacks a portion of them. The sample lists 65,000 to 75,000 clones; less than 85% were seen once. This receptor was identified in an adult with an advanced solid tumor such as melanoma, head and neck, liver or kidney cancer. This material consisted of CD4+ or CD8+ T cells sorted from blood, taken in a trial of the OX40 agonist ivuxolimab.

CDR3 protein: CASSLTGAYEQYF. CDR3 nucleotides: TGTGCCAGCAGTCTGACAGGAGCCTACGAGCAGTACTTC. The chain has TRBV27 and TRBJ2-7, with D perhaps matching TRBD1 (6 bases). V gave up 5 bases and J gave up 2 bases, with 10 bases separating them. CDR1 and CDR2 (germline): MNHEY, SMNVEV (reference sequence). The CDR3 extends over 13 amino acids.